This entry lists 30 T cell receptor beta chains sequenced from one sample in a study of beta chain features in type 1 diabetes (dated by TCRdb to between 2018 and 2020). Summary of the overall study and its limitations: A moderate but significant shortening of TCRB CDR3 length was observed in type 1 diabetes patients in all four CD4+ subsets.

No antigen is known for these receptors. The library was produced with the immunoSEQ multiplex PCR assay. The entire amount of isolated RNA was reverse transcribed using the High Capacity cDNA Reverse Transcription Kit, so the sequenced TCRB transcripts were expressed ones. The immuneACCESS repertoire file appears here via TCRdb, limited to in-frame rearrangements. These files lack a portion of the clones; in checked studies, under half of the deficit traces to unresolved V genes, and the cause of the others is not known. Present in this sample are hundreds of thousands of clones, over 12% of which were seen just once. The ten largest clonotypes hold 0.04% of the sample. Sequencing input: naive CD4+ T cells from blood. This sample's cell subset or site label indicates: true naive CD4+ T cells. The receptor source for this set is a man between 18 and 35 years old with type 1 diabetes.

CDR3 DNA sequence: TGTGCCAGCAGCCGTCAGGGAGGGAACTACGAGCAGTACTTC. Translated, it gives CASSRQGGNYEQYF. V gene TRBV7-2 combines with J gene TRBJ2-7; TRBD2 matches 7 bases. Germline CDR1 is SGHTA and CDR2 is FQGNSA. The CDR3 is 14 residues long. V lost 5 bases to trimming and J lost 3 bases; unmatched junction nucleotides: 7.

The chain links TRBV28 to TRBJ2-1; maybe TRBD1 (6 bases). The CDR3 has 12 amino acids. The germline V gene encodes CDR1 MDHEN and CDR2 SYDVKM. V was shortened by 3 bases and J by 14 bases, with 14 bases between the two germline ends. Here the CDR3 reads CASSFQGSQEFF. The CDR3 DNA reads TGTGCCAGCAGTTTTCAGGGGAGTCAGGAGTTCTTC.

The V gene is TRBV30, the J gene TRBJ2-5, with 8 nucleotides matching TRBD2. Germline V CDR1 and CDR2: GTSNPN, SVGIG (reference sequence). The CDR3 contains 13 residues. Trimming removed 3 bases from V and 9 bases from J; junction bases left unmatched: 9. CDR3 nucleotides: TGTGCCTGGAGGGGAGCGGGGGCAGGGGCCCAGTACTTC. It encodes CAWRGAGAGAQYF.

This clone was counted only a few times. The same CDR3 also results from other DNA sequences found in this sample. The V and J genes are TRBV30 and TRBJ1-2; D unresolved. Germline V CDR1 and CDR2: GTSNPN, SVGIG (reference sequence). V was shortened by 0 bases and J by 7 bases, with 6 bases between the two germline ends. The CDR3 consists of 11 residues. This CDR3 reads CAWSVTGGYTF. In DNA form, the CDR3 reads TGTGCCTGGAGTGTAACGGGTGGCTACACCTTC. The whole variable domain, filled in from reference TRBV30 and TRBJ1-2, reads SQTIHQWPATLVQPVGSPLSLECTVEGTSNPNLYWYRQAAGRGLQLLFYSVGIGQISSEVPQNLSASRPQDRQFILSSKKLLLSDSGFYLCAWSVTGGYTFGSGTRLTVV.

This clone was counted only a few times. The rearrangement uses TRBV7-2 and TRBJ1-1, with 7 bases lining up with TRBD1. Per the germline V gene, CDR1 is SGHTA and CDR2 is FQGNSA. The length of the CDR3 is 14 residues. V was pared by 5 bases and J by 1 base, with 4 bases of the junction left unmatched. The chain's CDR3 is CASSPDRANTEAFF. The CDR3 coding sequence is TGTGCCAGCAGCCCCGACAGGGCGAACACTGAAGCTTTCTTT.

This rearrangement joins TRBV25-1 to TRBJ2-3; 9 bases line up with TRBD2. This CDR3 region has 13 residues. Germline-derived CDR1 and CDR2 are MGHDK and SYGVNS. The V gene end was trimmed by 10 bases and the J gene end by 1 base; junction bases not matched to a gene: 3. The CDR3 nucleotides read TGTGCCACCCGACTAGCGGGCACAGATACGCAGTATTTT. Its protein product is CATRLAGTDTQYF.

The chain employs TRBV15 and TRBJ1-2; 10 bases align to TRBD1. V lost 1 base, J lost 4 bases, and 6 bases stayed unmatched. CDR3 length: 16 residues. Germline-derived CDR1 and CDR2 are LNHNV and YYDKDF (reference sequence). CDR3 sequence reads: CATSRASGTGVYGYTF. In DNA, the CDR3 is TGTGCCACCAGCAGAGCTTCCGGGACAGGGGTCTATGGCTACACCTTC.

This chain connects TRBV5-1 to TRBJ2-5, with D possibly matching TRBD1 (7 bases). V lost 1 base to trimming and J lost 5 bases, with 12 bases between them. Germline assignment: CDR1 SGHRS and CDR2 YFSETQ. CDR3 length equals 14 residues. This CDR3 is CASSLNGGQETQYF. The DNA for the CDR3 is TGCGCCAGCAGCTTGAACGGGGGACAGGAGACCCAGTACTTC.

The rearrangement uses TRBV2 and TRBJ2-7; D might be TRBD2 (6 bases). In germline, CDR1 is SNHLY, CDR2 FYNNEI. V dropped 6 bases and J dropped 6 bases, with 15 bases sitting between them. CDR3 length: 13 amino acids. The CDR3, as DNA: TGTGCCAGCAGGCTGACTAGTAATTCCGAGCAGTACTTC. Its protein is CASRLTSNSEQYF.

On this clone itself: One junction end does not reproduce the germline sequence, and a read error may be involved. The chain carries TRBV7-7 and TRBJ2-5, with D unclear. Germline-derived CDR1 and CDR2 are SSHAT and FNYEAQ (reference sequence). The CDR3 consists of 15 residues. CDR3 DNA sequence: TGTGCTAGCAGCTTAACTGGGTATCGGTCGGAGACCCAGTACTTC. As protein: CASSLTGYRSETQYF. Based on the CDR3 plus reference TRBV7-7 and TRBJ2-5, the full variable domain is GAGVSQSPRYKVTKRGQDVTLRCDPISSHATLYWYQQALGQGPEFLTYFNYEAQPDKSGLPSDRFSAERPEGSISTLTIQRTEQRDSAMYRCASSLTGYRSETQYFGPGTRLLVL.

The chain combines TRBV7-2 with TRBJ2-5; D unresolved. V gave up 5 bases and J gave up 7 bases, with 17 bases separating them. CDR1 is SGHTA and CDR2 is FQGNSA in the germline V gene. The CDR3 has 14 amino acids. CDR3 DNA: TGTGCCAGCAGCCCTGCTGAGCTATATGGGACCCAGTACTTC. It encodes CASSPAELYGTQYF.

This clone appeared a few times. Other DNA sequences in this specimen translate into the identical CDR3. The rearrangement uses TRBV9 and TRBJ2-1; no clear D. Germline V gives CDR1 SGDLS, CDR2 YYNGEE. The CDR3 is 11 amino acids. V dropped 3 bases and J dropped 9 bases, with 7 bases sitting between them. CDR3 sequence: CASSGPGEQFF. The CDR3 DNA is TGTGCCAGCAGCGGGCCGGGTGAGCAGTTCTTC.

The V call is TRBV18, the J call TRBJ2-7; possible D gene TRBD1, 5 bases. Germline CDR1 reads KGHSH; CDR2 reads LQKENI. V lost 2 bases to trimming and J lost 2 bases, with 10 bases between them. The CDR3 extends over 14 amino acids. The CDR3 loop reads CASSPGQTAYEQYF. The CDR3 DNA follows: TGTGCCAGCTCACCAGGGCAGACAGCCTACGAGCAGTACTTC.

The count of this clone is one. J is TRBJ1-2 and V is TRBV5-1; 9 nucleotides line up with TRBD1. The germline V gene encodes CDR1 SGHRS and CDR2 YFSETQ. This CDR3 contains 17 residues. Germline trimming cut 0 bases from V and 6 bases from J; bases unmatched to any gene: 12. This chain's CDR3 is CASSLESPGTGSNGYTF. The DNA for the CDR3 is TGCGCCAGCAGCTTGGAAAGTCCCGGGACAGGGTCGAATGGCTACACCTTC. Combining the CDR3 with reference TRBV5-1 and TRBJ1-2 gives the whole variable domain KAGVTQTPRYLIKTRGQQVTLSCSPISGHRSVSWYQQTPGQGLQFLFEYFSETQRNKGNFPGRFSGRQFSNSRSEMNVSTLELGDSALYLCASSLESPGTGSNGYTFGSGTRLTVV.

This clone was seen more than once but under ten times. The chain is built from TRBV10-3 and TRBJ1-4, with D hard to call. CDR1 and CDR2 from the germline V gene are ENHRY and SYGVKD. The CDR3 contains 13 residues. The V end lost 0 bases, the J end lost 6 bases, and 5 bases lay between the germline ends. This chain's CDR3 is CAISESGDEKLFF. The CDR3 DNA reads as TGTGCCATCAGTGAGTCGGGAGATGAAAAACTGTTTTTT.

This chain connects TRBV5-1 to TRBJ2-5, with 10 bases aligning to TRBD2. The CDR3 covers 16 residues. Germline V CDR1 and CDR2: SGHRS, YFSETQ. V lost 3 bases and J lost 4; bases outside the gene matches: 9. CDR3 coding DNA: TGCGCCAGCAGCTCCGGACTAGCGGTGGGCGGAGAGACCCAGTACTTC. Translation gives CASSSGLAVGGETQYF.

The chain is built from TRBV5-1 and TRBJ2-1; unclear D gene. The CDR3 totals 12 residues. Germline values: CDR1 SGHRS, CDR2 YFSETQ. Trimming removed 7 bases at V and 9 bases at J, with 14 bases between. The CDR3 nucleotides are TGCGCCAGCGACGTAGTGAACACTGAGCAGTTCTTC. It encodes CASDVVNTEQFF.

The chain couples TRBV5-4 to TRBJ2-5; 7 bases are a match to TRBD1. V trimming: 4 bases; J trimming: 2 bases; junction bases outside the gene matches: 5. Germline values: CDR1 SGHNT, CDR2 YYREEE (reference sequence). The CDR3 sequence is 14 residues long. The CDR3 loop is CASSRGQVQETQYF. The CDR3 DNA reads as TGTGCCAGCAGCCGAGGACAGGTACAAGAGACCCAGTACTTC.

CDR3: CSARDGYSQYF. CDR3 coding DNA: TGCAGTGCTAGAGACGGCTACTCACAGTATTTT. The V and J genes are TRBV20-1 and TRBJ2-3; D remains unclear. Trimming pared 0 bases from V and 12 bases from J, leaving 10 bases between. The CDR3 extends over 11 amino acids. CDR1 and CDR2 from the germline V gene are DFQATT and SNEGSKA (reference sequence).

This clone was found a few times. CDR3: CASSPPILAGGGDTQYF. The CDR3 bases are TGTGCCAGCAGTCCCCCAATCCTAGCGGGGGGAGGGGATACGCAGTATTTT. This chain uses TRBV28 with TRBJ2-3; TRBD2 agrees at 11 bases. The CDR3 runs 17 residues. Germline-derived CDR1 and CDR2 are MDHEN and SYDVKM. V lost 5 bases to trimming and J lost 6 bases; unmatched junction nucleotides: 13.

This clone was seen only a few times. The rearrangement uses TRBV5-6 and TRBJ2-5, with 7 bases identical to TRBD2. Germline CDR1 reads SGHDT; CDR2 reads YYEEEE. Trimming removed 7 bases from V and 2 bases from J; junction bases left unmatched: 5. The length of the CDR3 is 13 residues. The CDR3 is CASSGGLQETQYF. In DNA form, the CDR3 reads TGTGCCAGCTCTGGGGGACTACAAGAGACCCAGTACTTC.

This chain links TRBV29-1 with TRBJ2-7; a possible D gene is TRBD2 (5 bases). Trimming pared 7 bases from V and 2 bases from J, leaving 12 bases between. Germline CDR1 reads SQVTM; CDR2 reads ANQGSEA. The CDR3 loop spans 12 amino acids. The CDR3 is CSAAGGTYEQYF. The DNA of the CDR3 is TGCAGCGCCGCGGGTGGAACCTACGAGCAGTACTTC.

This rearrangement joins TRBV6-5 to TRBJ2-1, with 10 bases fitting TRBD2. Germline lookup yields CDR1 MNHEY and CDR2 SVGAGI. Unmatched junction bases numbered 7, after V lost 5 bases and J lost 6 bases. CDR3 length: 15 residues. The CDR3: CASSPSGSRFNEQFF. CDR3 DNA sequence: TGTGCCAGCAGTCCTAGCGGGAGCCGCTTCAATGAGCAGTTCTTC.

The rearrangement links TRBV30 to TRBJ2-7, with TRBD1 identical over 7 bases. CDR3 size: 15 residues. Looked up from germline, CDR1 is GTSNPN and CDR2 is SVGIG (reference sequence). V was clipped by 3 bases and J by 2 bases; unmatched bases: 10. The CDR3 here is CAWSVNTGAPYEQYF. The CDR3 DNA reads TGTGCCTGGAGCGTTAATACAGGGGCCCCCTACGAGCAGTACTTC.

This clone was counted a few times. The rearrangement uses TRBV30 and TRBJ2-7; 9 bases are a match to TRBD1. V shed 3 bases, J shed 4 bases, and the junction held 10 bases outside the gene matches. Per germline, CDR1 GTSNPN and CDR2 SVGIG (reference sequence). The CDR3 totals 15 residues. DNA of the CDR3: TGTGCCTGGAGCGTCGGGGGACAGGGCCTATACGAGCAGTACTTC. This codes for CAWSVGGQGLYEQYF.

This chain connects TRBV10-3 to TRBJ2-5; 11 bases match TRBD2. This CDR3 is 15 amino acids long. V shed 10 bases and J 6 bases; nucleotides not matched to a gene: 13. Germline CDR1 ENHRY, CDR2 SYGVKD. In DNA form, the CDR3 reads TGTGCCACCGGGACTAGCGGCGCGGGGGCGCAGACCCAGTACTTC. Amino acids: CATGTSGAGAQTQYF.

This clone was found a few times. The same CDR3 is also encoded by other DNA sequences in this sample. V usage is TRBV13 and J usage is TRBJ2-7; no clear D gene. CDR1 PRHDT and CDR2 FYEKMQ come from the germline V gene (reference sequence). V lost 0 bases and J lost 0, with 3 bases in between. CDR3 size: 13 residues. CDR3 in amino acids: CASSLGSSYEQYF. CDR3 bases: TGTGCCAGCAGCTTAGGGTCCTCCTACGAGCAGTACTTC.

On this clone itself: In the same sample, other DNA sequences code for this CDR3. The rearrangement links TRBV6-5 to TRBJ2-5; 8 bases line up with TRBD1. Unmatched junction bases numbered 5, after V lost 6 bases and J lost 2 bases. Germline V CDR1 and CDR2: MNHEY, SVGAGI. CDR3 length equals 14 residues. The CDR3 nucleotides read TGTGCCAGCAGCCCAGGACAGGGTCAAGAGACCCAGTACTTC. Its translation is CASSPGQGQETQYF.

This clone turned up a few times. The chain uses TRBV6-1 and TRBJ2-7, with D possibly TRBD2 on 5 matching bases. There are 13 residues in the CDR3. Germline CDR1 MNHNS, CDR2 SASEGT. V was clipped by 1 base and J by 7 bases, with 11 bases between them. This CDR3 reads CASSEGRPGEQYF. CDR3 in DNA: TGTGCCAGCAGTGAAGGCCGGCCGGGAGAGCAGTACTTC.

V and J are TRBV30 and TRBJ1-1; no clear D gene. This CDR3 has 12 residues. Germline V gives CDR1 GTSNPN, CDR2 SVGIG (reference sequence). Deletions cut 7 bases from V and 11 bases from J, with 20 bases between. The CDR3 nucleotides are TGTGCCTACGGTGGGGTCCTAGCGGAGGCTTTCTTT. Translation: CAYGGVLAEAFF.